This T cell receptor (beta chain) was documented in a study of STAT5B mutations in CD4+ large granular lymphocyte leukemia. Whole-study findings and limits: Compared with healthy controls (2/35), patient top clones favored TRBV06 (8/27). Patient CD4-sorted repertoires looked more clonal than healthy CD4+ repertoires, even without putative leukemic clones. No patients shared main leukemic clonotypes, though about 24% appeared at low frequency elsewhere.

V was trimmed by 8 bases and J by 8 bases, leaving 21 bases between them. The CDR3 covers 14 residues. The germline CDR1 and CDR2 sequences are SQVTM and ANQGSEA. Profiling relied on immunoSEQ multiplex PCR, and the TCRdb table lists in-frame clones only, not all of them. Of roughly 30,000 clones in the sample, approximately 90% were seen once. With regard to this clone: Its antigen is unidentified.

The sequence was obtained from a human donor in good health. The rearrangement uses TRBV29-1 and TRBJ1-4; D might be TRBD1 (5 bases). Sequenced sample: CD4+ T cells from blood buffy coats. The CDR3: CSTTLGRDGEKLFF. CDR3 DNA sequence: TGCAGCACAACGTTGGGCAGGGATGGCGAAAAACTGTTTTTT.